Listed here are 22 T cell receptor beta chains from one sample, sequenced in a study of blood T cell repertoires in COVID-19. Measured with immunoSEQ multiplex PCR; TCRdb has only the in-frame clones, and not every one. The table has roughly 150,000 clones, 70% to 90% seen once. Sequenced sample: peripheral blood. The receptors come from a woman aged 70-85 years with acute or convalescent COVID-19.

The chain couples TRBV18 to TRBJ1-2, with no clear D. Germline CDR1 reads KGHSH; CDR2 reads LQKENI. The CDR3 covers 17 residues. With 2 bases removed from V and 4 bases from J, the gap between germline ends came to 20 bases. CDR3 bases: TGTGCCAGCTCACCAAACAGCCAAAAACTCCTTTTCTATGGCTACACCTTC. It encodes CASSPNSQKLLFYGYTF.

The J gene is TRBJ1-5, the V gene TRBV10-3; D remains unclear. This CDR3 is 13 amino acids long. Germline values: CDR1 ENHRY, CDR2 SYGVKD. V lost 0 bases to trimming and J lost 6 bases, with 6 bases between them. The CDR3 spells CAISESLFQPQHF. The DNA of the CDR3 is TGTGCCATCAGTGAGTCGCTATTTCAGCCCCAGCATTTT.

The CDR3 sequence: CASSLPRAGDREQFF. The CDR3 nucleotides are TGTGCCAGCAGCCTGCCCCGGGCGGGGGATCGGGAGCAGTTCTTC. The chain is built from TRBV11-2 and TRBJ2-1; 7 nucleotides match TRBD2. Per the germline V gene, CDR1 is SGHAT and CDR2 is FQNNGV. The CDR3 is 15 residues long. With 5 bases clipped from V and 10 bases from J, the junction kept 14 bases outside the gene matches.

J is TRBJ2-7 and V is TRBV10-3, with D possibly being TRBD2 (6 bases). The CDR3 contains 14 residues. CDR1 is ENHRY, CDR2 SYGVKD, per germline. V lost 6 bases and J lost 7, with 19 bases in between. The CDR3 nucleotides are TGTGCCATCAGCCGGGACGGTCGGGGGAGGGAGCAGTACTTC. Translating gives CAISRDGRGREQYF.

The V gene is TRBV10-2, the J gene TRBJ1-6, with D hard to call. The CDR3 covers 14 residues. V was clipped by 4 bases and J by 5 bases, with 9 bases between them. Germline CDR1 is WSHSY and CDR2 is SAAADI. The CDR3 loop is CASSGRQDNSPLHF. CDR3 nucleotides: TGCGCCAGCAGTGGCCGGCAGGATAATTCACCCCTCCACTTT.

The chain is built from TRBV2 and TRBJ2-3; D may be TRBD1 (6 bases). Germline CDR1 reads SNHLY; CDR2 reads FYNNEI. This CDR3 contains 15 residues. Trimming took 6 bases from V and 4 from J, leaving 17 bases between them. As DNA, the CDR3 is TGTGCCAGCAGACCTACAGGGAGCCGGGCAGATACGCAGTATTTT. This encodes CASRPTGSRADTQYF.

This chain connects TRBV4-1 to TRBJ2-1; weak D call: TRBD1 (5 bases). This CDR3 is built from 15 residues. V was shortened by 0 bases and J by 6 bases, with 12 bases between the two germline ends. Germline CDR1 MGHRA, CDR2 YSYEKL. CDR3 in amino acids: CASSQDQGAPNEQFF. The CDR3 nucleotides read TGCGCCAGCAGCCAAGATCAAGGGGCCCCCAATGAGCAGTTCTTC.

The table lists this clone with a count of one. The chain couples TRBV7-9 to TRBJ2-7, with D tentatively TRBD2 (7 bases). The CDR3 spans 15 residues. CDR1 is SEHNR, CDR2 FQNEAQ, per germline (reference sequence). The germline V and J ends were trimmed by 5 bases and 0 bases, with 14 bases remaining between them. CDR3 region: CASSPRGGNSYEQYV. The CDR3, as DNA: TGTGCCAGCAGCCCGAGGGGGGGGAACTCCTACGAGCAGTACGTC.

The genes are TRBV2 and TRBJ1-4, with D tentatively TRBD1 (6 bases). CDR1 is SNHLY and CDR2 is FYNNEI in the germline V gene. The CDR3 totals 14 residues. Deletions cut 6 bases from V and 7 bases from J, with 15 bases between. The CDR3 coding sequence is TGTGCCAGCAGCCCAACAGGGTTCCGTGAAAAACTGTTTTTT. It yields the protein CASSPTGFREKLFF.

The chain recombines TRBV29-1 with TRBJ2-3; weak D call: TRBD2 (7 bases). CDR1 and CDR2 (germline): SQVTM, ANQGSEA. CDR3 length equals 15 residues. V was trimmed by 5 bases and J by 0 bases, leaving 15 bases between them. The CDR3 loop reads CSVMAGAASTDTQYF. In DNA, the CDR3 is TGCAGCGTTATGGCGGGGGCTGCTAGCACAGATACGCAGTATTTT.

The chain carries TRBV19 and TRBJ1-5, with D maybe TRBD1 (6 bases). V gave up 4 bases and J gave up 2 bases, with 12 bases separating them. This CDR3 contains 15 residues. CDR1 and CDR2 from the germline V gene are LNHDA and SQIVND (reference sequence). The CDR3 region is CASSSRGEGNQPQHF. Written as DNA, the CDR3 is TGTGCCAGTAGTAGCAGGGGAGAAGGCAATCAGCCCCAGCATTTT.

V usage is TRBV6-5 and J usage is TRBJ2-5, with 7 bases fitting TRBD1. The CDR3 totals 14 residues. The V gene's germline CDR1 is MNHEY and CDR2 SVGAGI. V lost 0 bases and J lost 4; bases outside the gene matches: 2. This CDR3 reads CASSYSRGPETQYF. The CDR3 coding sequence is TGTGCCAGCAGTTACTCGAGGGGGCCAGAGACCCAGTACTTC.

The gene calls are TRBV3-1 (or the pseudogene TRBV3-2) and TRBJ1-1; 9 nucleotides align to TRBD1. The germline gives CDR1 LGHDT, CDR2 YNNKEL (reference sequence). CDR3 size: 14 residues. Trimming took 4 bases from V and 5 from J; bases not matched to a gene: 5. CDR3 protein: CASSPKDRGTEAFF. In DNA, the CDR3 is TGTGCCAGCAGCCCTAAGGACAGGGGAACTGAAGCTTTCTTT.

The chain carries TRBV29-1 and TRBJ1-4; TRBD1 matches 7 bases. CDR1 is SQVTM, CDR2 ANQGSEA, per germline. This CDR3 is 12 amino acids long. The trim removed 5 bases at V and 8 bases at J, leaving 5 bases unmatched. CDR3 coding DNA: TGCAGCGTTAAGGGGGCGAGGGAAAAACTGTTTTTT. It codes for CSVKGAREKLFF.

The CDR3 here is CASSPSTGLSGNTIYF. In DNA form, the CDR3 reads TGTGCCAGCAGCCCCTCAACTGGGCTCTCTGGAAACACCATATATTTT. The rearrangement links TRBV3-1 (or the pseudogene TRBV3-2) to TRBJ1-3; no firm D call. Germline V gene lookup returns CDR1 LGHDT and CDR2 YNNKEL (reference sequence). This CDR3 region has 16 residues. V lost 4 bases to trimming and J lost 0 bases, with 13 bases between them.

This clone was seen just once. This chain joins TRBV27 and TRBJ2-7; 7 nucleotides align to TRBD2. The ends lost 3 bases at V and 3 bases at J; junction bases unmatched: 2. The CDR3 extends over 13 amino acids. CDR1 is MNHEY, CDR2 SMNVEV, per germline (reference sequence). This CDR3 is CASSFGGGYEQYF. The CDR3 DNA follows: TGTGCCAGCAGTTTTGGGGGGGGCTACGAGCAGTACTTC.

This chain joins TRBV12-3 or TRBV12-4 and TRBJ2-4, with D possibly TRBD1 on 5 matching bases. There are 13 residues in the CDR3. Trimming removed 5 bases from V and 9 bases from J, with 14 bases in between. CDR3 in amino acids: CASSTLGRAIQYF. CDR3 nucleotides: TGTGCCAGCAGTACTCTGGGGCGAGCCATTCAGTACTTC.

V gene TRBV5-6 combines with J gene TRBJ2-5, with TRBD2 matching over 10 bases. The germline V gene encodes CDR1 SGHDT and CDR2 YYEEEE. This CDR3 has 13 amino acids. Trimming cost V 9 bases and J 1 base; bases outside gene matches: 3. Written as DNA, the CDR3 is TGTGCCACGAAGCGGGGGGGCCAAGAGACCCAGTACTTC. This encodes CATKRGGQETQYF.

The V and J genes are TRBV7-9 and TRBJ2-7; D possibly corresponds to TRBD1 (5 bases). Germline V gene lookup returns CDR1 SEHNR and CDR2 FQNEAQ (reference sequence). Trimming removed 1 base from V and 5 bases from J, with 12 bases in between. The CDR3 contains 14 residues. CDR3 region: CASSLGTLGDEQYF. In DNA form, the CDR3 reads TGTGCCAGCAGCTTAGGGACCTTAGGGGACGAGCAGTACTTC.

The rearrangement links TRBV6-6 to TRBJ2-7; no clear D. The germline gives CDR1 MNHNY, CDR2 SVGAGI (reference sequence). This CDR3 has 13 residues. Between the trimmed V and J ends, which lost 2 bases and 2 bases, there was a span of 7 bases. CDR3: CASSYGLAYEQYV. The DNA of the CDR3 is TGTGCCAGCAGTTACGGCTTGGCCTACGAGCAGTACGTC.

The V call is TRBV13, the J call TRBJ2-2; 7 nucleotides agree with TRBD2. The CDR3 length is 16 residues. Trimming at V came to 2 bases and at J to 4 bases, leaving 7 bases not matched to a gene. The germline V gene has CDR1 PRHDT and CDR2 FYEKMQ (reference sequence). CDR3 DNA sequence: TGTGCCAGCAGCTTACCCACGGGGGGTAGCACCGGGGAGCTGTTTTTT. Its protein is CASSLPTGGSTGELFF.

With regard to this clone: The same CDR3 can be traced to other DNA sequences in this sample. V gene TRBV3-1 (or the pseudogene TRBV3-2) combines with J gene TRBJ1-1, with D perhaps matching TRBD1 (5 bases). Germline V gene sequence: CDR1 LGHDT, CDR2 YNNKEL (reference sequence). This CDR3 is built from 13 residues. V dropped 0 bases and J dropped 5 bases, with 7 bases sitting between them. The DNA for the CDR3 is TGTGCCAGCAGCCAAGACAGGGTGACTGAAGCTTTCTTT. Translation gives CASSQDRVTEAFF.